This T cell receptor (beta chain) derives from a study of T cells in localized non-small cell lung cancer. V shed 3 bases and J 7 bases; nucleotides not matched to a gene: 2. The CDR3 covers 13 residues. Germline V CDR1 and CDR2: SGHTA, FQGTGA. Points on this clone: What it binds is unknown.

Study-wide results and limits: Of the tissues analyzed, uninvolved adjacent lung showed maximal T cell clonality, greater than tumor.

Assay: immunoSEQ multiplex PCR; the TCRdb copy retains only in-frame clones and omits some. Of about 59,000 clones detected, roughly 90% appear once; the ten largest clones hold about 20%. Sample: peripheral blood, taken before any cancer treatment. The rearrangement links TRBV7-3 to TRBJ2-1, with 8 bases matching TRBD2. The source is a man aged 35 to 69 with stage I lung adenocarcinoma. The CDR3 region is CASSLGLGNEQFF. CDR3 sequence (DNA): TGTGCCAGCAGCTTGGGACTAGGGAATGAGCAGTTCTTC.